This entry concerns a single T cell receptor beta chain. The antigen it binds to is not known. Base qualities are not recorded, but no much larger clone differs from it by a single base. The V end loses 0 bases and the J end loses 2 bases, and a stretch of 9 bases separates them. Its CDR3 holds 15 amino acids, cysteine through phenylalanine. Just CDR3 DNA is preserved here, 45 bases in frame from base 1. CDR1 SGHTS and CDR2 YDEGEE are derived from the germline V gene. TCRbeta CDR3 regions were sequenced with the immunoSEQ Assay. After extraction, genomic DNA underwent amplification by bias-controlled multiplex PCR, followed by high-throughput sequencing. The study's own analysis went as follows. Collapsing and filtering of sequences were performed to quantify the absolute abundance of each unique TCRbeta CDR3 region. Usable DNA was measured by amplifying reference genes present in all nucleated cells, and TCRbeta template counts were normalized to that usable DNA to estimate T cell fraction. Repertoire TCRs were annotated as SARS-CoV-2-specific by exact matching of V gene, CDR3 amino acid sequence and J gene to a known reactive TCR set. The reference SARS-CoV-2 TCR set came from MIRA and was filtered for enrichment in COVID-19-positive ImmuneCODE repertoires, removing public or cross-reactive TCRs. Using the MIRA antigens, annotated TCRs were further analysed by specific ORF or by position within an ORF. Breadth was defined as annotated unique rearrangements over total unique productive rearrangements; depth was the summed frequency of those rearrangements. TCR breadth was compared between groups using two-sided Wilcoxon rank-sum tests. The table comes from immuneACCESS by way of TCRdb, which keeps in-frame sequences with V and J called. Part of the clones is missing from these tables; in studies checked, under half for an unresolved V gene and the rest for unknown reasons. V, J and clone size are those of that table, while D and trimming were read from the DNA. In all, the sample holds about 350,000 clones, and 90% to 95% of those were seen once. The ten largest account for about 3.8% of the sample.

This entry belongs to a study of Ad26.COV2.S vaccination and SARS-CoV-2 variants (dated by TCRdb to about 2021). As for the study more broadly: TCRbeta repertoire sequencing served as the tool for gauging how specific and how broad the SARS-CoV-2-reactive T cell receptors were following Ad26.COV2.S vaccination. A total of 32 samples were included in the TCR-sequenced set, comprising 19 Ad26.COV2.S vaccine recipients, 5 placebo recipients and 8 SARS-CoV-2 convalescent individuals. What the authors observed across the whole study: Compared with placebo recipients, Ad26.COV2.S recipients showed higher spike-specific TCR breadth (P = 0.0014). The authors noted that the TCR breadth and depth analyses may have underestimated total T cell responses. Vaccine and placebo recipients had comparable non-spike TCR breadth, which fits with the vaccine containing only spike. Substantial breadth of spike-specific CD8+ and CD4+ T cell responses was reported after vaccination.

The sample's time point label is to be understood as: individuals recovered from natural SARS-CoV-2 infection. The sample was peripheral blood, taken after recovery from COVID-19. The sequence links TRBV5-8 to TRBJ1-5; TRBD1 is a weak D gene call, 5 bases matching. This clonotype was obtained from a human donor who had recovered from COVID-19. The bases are TGTGCCAGCAGCTTGGAGGGGAGTCGCAATCAGCCCCAGCATTTT. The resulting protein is CASSLEGSRNQPQHF. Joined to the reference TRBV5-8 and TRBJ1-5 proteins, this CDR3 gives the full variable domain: EAGVTQSPTHLIKTRGQQATLRCSPISGHTSVYWYQQALGLGLQFLLWYDEGEERNRGNFPPRFSGRQFPNYSSELNVNALELEDSALYLCASSLEGSRNQPQHFGDGTRLSIL.